Sequencing of this T cell receptor (beta chain) was carried out in a study of cytomegalovirus exposure and HLA in healthy donors (dated by TCRdb to 2015 to 2018). In the study overall: An earlier analysis of about 560 of the donors reported about 260 Gb of sequence data and 100 million to 120 million unique TCR beta sequences obtained from roughly 170 million T cells. About 320 gigabases of sequencing data and 80 million or so unique TCR sequences were included in an early release covering about 600 HLA-typed donors. Of the roughly 400 genotyped donors, 65% to 90% fell in the genetic ancestry cluster associated with self-reported Caucasian donors. The study was designed to test whether signatures of past pathogen exposure could be identified by cataloging public T cell receptors. The T cell repertoires of several hundred subjects were profiled by immunosequencing and related to cytomegalovirus serostatus. In addition to the first cohort of 650 to 800 subjects, a separate validation cohort of 120 different subjects was used. To predict cytomegalovirus infection status, the study brought together high-throughput TCR immunosequencing, statistical association of individual TCRs with disease status, and machine learning. A later analysis re-analyzed previously published TCR beta repertoires from 660 or so donors and added high-resolution HLA genotyping to study TCR occurrence patterns. The later analysis used no new phenotypic data to find candidate immune exposures, relying instead on TCR beta sequences and their occurrence across donors. An earlier analysis of 500 to 750 of the donors applied high-throughput TCR beta sequencing to assess whether each TCR beta V gene segment acted as functional or pseudogenic. Donor age, sex, ethnicity and CMV serostatus were compiled together with the repertoire data. A later genetic analysis took genome-wide SNP genotypes for about 55% of the roughly 700 donors and used that subset as a discovery cohort. All discovery cohort repertoires had been generated on a single sequencing platform. HLA typing covered class I and class II loci at four-digit resolution. Typing coverage differed by locus: A, B, C, DRB1 and DQB1 were typed in roughly 620-630 donors, DQA1 in 500 to 550, DPA1 in around 580, and DPB1 in roughly 470. A handful of DR-DQ haplotypes were handled as single units for association and clustering because linkage in the cohort was strong. Among about 410 genotyped donors of the cohort, an average of roughly 230,000 unique TCR beta nucleotide sequences was sequenced per donor, of which approximately 18% were non-productive.

Overall study results and their limits: CMV serostatus was the only immune exposure information available for the cohort. In a later genetic analysis, a missense DCLRE1C variant was associated with V-gene and J-gene trimming of TCR beta chains, and the association was replicated in an independent cohort. Assigning TCR associations to individual alleles was difficult when HLA alleles, especially DR and DQ, strongly co-occurred. In a later analysis, HLA-associated TCR beta chains showed more clonal expansion and lower generation probabilities than non-associated chains that were equally common. The presence/absence analyses assumed that sequencing depth was roughly uniform across donors, and that assumption may not be true. Some IMGT-functional V segments, including TRBV6-2 and TRBV6-3, could not be distinguished by the 87-base-pair reads and were therefore excluded. Because HLA typing was unavailable for some donors at each locus, only the typed subset was used in association tests. The classifier was reported to diagnose cytomegalovirus status with high specificity and sensitivity in both the original cohort and the validation cohort. While some public TCRs were present in many individuals, most TCR sequences turned up only very rarely across donors. A later analysis found that TCR association rates varied across HLA loci, with DRB1 alleles showing the most associated TCRs and HLA-C alleles the fewest. A later analysis reported that several top co-occurrence clusters appeared linked to parvovirus B19, influenza, CMV and Epstein-Barr virus. Because counts were too low, about 18 rarely observed V segments, including chromosome 9 orphons, were excluded from the earlier analysis of several hundred of the donors. Broadly in line with IMGT annotations, most TCR beta V segments showed up in productive rearrangements about 87% or about 30% of the time in an earlier analysis of 587 of the donors. Compared with the roughly 700-donor mean, donors in an Asian-associated ancestry cluster had fewer N-insertions in productive TCRs, according to a later genetic analysis. Only TCR beta chains were sequenced in this cohort, and the absence of alpha or paired-chain data limited detectable features. In a later analysis, 16,951 TCR beta sequences were associated with specific HLA alleles at a false discovery rate of 0.05. According to the authors, the approach could potentially be generalized to other disease states and immunological phenotypes. A further reported finding was that TCR beta sequences accurately predicted the HLA-A and HLA-B alleles for most subjects in the first cohort. A cluster of highly shared sequence variants was judged likely to represent a technical artifact of the sequencing pipeline. The study listed 170 or so TCR beta chains as associated with cytomegalovirus. In vitro tests confirmed that a few of the cytomegalovirus-associated TCR beta chains recognize cytomegalovirus antigens. According to a later analysis, most CMV-associated TCR beta chains appeared to be HLA-restricted, and the HLA associations seemed to be driven largely by CMV exposure. Correlated functional status among segregating V segments might be attributable to linkage disequilibrium, but an unknown experimental factor could not be ruled out.

Germline trimming amounts to 6 bases on V and 1 base on J, with 4 as the count of junction bases outside the gene matches. The CDR3 measures 15 amino acids from cysteine to phenylalanine. Just CDR3 DNA is preserved here, 45 bases in frame from base 1. Via the germline V gene, CDR1 is MGHRA and CDR2 YSYEKL. Library creation used the immunoSEQ multiplex PCR assay. For the multiplex PCR, a mixture combining 60 forward primers for TCR Vbeta segments and 13 reverse primers for TCR Jbeta segments was used. The CDR3 region of rearranged TCR beta genes was amplified from genomic DNA with a multiplex PCR assay. On the Illumina HiSeq System, the amplified TCR beta libraries were sequenced as 87-base-pair reads. Per the source publication's procedure: A later analysis tallied 70 million to 100 million unique TCR beta chains across the 550 to 850 repertoires, and about 12 million of those chains were shared by two or more donors. Raw reads were error-corrected and collapsed into unique sequences with a nearest-neighbor algorithm that merged closely related sequences to remove PCR and sequencing errors. To assign V, D and J gene segments, CDR3 sequences were aligned to IMGT reference sequences. For a sequence to be retained, a match of at least six nucleotides was required to both a V gene segment and a J gene segment. Rearrangements were classified as productive when the CDR3 lacked stop codons and remained in frame with V and J, and all other rearrangements were classified as non-productive. Following IMGT convention, CDR3 was defined as the stretch from the second conserved V-encoded cysteine up to the conserved J-encoded phenylalanine. Sequences without an unambiguous match to a single V gene segment were excluded from the earlier analysis of several hundred of the donors. An earlier analysis of around 600 of the donors classified V segments as functional when productive rearrangements were above 56.7% and as segregating when the standard deviation between donors was above 5%. A statistical classification framework was built for diagnosing cytomegalovirus status from the catalog of TCR beta chain sequences. In a later analysis, V and J genes were assigned by comparing TCR nucleotide sequences against IMGT/GENE-DB human TR gene sequences. Using the TCRdist pipeline, a later analysis assigned CDR3 sequences along with most-parsimonious VDJ recombination scenarios. In a later analysis, each TCR beta chain was defined by its CDR3 amino acid sequence together with its V-gene family, and reads without a unique V-gene family were excluded. As a way to deal with suspected cross-contamination and a sequencing artifact, a later analysis dropped approximately 590 nucleotide sequences that were highly shared and had low generation probability. In a later analysis, a clonal expansion index was calculated for each public chain from normalized within-repertoire ranks of inferred template counts. In a later analysis, generation probabilities were computed with a VDJ recombination model fitted to out-of-frame rearrangements, and the resulting probabilities were checked against IGoR. Hypergeometric tests were used in a later analysis to score TCR-TCR, TCR-HLA and TCR-CMV co-occurrence, with a repertoire-size bias correction applied to the TCR pairs. False discovery rates were estimated in a later analysis by permuting HLA or CMV assignments 20 times. In a later analysis, co-occurring TCRs were grouped with DBSCAN, and TCRdist sequence similarity was added when clustering was performed within HLA-allele-positive subsets. Repertoires with fewer than 30,000 or more than 120,000 public chains were left out of co-occurrence clustering, as were about 5 repertoires with anomalous nucleotide sharing. TCRdb stores this immuneACCESS table with in-frame sequences only. Part of the clones is absent; in the studies checked, under half of the shortfall reflects unresolved V genes, and no reason is known for the rest. Clone size and the V and J calls come from that table; the DNA yielded D and trimming. For this sample the table gives over 150,000 clones, of which around four fifths were detected only once. The leading ten clones occupy about 0.89% of the sample.

A word on this clone: The clone's antigen remains unknown. No base qualities exist here, and no much larger clone lies one base off it.

The cohort was made up of about 670 healthy bone marrow donors. All cohort members were sampled while nominally healthy, although unrecorded immune exposures were likely present. The donor tested CMV seropositive and was one of the 289 seropositive cohort members. Every donor gave a peripheral blood sample, and the peripheral blood mononuclear cells from that sample were used for TCR beta sequencing. The Qiagen DNeasy Blood Extraction Kit was used to extract genomic DNA from the blood cell samples. The V and J segments used are TRBV4-1 and TRBJ2-5; the junction holds 11 bases that match TRBD2. The TCR originated in a girl aged 2 to 10 in good health and CMV-seropositive. Sequencing used PBMCs. The DNA sequence is as follows: TGCGCCAGCAGTAGGGGACTAGCGGTCCAAGAGACCCAGTACTTC. Translated, it reads CASSRGLAVQETQYF.